This is a list of T cell receptor beta chains from one sample in a study of Ad26.COV2.S vaccination and SARS-CoV-2 variants. TCRdb keeps only in-frame clones here, not all; method: immunoSEQ multiplex PCR. This table has some 300,000 clones, approximately 86% appearing once. Sequencing used peripheral blood, obtained in a trial of Ad26.COV2.S vaccine versus placebo. The receptors shown here come from a person aged 18-65 years who received the Ad26.COV2.S COVID-19 vaccine or a placebo. The CDR3 runs from the conserved cysteine through the conserved F or W. D genes are given only for firm matches. Clone size appears in some rows only: once, few, many, or a class for an expanded clone.

j_call | clone_size | v_call | d_call | cdr3_aa | cdr3_nt
TRBJ1-5 | - | TRBV7-2 | - | CASSRWDQPQHF | TGTGCCAGCAGCCGTTGGGATCAGCCCCAGCATTTT
TRBJ1-6 | - | TRBV10-3 | - | CAISEGQPNSPLHF | TGTGCCATCAGTGAAGGACAGCCGAATTCACCCCTCCACTTT
TRBJ2-5 | - | TRBV12-3/TRBV12-4 | - | CASSLQDGTQYF | TGTGCCAGCAGCCTACAGGATGGGACCCAGTACTTC
TRBJ2-7 | few | TRBV5-1 | TRBD1 | CASRKGTGAYEQYF | TGCGCCAGCAGAAAAGGGACAGGGGCCTACGAGCAGTACTTC
TRBJ1-2 | - | TRBV6-5 | - | CASREGEGDYGYTF | TGTGCCAGCAGGGAGGGGGAGGGCGACTATGGCTACACCTTC
TRBJ1-3 | - | TRBV4-1 | - | CASSRNLGGGSSGNTIYF | TGCGCCAGCAGCCGGAATTTGGGGGGGGGAAGCTCTGGAAACACCATATATTTT
TRBJ2-2 | - | TRBV7-9 | TRBD1 | CASSGRGSGELFF | TGTGCCAGCAGCGGCAGGGGGTCGGGGGAGCTGTTTTTT
TRBJ1-2 | - | TRBV6-2/TRBV6-3 | - | CASSYSGSAGYTF | TGTGCCAGCAGTTACTCAGGGTCAGCTGGCTACACCTTC
TRBJ2-1 | - | TRBV19 | - | CASSMIGEQFF | TGTGCCAGTAGTATGATCGGTGAGCAGTTCTTC
TRBJ2-1 | - | TRBV9 | - | CASQLNEQFF | TGTGCCAGTCAGTTGAATGAGCAGTTCTTC
TRBJ2-6 | - | TRBV14 | - | CASRGTGANVLTF | TGTGCCAGCAGGGGGACAGGGGCCAACGTCCTGACTTTC
TRBJ2-1 | - | TRBV11-2 | - | CASSLGGRYYNEQFF | TGTGCCAGCAGCTTAGGGGGTCGTTACTACAATGAGCAGTTCTTC
TRBJ1-6 | - | TRBV19 | - | CASSIIPGAQADSPLHF | TGTGCCAGTAGTATCATCCCCGGGGCCCAGGCGGATTCACCCCTCCACTTT
TRBJ2-5 | once | TRBV27 | - | CASSRWQAFETQYF | TGTGCCAGCAGTCGTTGGCAGGCTTTCGAGACCCAGTACTTC
TRBJ1-2 | - | TRBV5-6 | - | CASSPDTEDYGYTF | TGTGCCAGCAGCCCAGACACAGAGGACTATGGCTACACCTTC
TRBJ2-2 | - | TRBV5-1 | - | CASSSLGANTGELFF | TGCGCCAGCAGCTCATTGGGAGCGAACACCGGGGAGCTGTTTTTT
TRBJ2-1 | few | TRBV5-6 | - | CASSPNWQSSYNEQFF | TGTGCCAGCAGCCCAAACTGGCAGAGCTCCTACAATGAGCAGTTCTTC
TRBJ1-4 | - | TRBV18 | TRBD1 | CASSPWTGQGEKLFF | TGTGCCAGCTCACCTTGGACAGGGCAGGGTGAAAAACTGTTTTTT
TRBJ2-3 | - | TRBV7-2 | TRBD2 | CASSLQTSGGTDTQYF | TGTGCCAGCAGCCTGCAAACTAGCGGGGGTACAGATACGCAGTATTTT
TRBJ2-5 | few | TRBV12-5 | - | CASGLVGQTQYF | TGTGCTAGTGGTTTGGTGGGGCAGACCCAGTACTTC
TRBJ2-1 | - | TRBV18 | TRBD2 | CASSPPRGAVYNEQFF | TGTGCCAGCTCACCACCGCGGGGGGCGGTCTACAATGAGCAGTTCTTC
TRBJ2-3 | - | TRBV9 | - | CASSVANTGDTQYF | TGTGCCAGCAGCGTAGCGAACACGGGAGATACGCAGTATTTT